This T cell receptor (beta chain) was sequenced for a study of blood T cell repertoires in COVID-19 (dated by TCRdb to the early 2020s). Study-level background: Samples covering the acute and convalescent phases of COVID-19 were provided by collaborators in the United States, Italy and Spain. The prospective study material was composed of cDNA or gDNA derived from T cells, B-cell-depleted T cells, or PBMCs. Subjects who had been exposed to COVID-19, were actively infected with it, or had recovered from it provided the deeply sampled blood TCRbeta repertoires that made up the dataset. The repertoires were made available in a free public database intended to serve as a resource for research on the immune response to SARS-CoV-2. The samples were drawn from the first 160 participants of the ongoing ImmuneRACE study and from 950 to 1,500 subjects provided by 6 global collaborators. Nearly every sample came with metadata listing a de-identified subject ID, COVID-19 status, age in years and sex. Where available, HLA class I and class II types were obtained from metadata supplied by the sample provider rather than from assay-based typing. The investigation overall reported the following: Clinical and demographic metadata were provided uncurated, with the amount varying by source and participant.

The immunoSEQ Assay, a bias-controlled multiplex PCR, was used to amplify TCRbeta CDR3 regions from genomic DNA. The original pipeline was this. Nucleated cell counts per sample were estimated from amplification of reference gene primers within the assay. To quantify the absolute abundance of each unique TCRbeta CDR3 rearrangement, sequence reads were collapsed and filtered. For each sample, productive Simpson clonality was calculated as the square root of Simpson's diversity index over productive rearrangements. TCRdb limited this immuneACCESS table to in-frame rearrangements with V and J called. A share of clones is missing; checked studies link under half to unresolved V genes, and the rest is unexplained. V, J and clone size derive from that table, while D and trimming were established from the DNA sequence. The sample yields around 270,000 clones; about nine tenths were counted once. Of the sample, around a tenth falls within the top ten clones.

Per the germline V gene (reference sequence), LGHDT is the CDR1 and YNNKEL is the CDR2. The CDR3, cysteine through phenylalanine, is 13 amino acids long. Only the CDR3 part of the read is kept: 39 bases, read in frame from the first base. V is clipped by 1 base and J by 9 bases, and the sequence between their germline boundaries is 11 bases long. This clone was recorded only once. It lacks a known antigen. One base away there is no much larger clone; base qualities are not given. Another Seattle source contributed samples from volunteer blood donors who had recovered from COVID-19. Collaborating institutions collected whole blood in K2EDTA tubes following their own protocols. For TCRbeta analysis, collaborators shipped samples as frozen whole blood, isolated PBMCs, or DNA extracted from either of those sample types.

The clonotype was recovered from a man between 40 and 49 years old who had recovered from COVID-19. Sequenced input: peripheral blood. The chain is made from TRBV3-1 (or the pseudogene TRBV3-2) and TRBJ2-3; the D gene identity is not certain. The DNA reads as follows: TGTGCCAGCAGCCAAGTGGGTAGCAGCACGCAGTATTTT. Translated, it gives CASSQVGSSTQYF.